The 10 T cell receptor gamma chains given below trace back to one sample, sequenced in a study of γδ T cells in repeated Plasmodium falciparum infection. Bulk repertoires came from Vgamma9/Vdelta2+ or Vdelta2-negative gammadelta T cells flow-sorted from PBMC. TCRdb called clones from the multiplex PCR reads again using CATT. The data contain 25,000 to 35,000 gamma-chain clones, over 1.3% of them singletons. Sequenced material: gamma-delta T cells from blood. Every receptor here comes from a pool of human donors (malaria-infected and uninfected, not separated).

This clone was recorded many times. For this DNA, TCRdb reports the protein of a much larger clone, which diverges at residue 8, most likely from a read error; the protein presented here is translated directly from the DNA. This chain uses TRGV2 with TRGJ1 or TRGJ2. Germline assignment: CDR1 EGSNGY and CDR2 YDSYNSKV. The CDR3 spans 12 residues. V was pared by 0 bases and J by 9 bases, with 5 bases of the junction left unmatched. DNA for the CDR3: TGTGCCACCTGGGACGGGCCTTCTAAGAAACTCTTT. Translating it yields CATWDGPSKKLF.

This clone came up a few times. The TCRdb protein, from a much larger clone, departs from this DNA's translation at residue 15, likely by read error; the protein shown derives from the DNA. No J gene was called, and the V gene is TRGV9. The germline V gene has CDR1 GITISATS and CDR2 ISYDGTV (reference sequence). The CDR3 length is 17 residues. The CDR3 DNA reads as TGTGCCTTGTGGGAGACCGTACAAGAGTTGGGCAAAAAAATCAGGGTATTT. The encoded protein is CALWETVQELGKKIRVF.

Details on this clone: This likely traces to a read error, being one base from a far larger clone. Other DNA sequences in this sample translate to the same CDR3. CDR3 residues: CATWDRPQELGKKIKVF. CDR3 DNA sequence: TGTGCCACCTGGGACAGGCCCCAAGAGTTGGGCAAAAAGATCAAGGTATTT. The J gene is TRGJP, the V gene TRGV5. As TCRdb names no J gene, one was assigned here on the basis of a DNA match to germline. Germline V gene data show CDR1 as VINAFY and CDR2 as YDVSNSKD. The CDR3 covers 17 residues.

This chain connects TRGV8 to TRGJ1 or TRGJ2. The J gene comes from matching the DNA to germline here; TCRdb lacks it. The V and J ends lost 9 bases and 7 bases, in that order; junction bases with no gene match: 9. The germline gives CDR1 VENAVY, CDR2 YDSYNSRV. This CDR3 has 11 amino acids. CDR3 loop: CATRSLYKKLF. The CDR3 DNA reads TGTGCCACCCGGTCTTTGTATAAGAAACTCTTT.

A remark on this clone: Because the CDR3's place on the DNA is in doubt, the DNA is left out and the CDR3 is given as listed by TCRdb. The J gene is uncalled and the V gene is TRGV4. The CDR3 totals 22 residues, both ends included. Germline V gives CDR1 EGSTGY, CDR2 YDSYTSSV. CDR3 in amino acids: CAILLKMTLESITVPPRYKKLF.

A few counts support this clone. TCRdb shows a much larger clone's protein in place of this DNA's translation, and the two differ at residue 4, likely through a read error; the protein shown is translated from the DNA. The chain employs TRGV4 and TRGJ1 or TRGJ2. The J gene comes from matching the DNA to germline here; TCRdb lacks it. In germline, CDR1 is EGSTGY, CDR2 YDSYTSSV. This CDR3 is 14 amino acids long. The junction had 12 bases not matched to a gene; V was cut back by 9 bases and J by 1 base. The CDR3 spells CATRAKPNYYKKLF. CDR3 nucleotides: TGTGCCACCCGGGCCAAACCCAATTATTATAAGAAACTCTTT.

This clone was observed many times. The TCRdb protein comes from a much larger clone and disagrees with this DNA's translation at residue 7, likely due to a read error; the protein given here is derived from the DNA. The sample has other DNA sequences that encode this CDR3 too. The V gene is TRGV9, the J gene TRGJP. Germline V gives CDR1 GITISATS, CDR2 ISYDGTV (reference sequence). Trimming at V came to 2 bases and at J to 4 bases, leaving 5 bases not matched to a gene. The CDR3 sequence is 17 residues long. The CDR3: CALWEAPQELGKKIKVF. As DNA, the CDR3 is TGTGCCTTGTGGGAGGCACCTCAAGAGTTGGGCAAAAAAATCAAGGTATTT.

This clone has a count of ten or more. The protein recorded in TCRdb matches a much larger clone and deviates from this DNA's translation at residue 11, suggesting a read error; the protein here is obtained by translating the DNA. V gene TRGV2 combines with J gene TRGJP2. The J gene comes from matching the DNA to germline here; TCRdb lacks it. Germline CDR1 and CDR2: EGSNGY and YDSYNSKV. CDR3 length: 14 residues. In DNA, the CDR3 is TGTGCCACCTGGGACGGGCATAGTGATTGGGTCAAGACGTTT. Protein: CATWDGHSDWVKTF.

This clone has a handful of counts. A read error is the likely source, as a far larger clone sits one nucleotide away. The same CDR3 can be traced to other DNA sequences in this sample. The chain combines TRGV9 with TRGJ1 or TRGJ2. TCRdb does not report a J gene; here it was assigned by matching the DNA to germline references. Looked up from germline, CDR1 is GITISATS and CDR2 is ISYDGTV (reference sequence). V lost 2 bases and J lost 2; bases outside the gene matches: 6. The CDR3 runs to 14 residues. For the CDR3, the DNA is TGTGCCTTGTGGGAGGCGAGAGATTATTATAAGAAACTCTTT. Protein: CALWEARDYYKKLF.

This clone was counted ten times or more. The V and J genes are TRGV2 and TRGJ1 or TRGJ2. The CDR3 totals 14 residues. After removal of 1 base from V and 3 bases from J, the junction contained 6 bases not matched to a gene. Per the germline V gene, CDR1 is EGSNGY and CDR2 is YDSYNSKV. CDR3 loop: CATWDGPPYYKKLF. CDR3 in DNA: TGTGCCACCTGGGACGGCCCCCCTTATTATAAGAAACTCTTT.